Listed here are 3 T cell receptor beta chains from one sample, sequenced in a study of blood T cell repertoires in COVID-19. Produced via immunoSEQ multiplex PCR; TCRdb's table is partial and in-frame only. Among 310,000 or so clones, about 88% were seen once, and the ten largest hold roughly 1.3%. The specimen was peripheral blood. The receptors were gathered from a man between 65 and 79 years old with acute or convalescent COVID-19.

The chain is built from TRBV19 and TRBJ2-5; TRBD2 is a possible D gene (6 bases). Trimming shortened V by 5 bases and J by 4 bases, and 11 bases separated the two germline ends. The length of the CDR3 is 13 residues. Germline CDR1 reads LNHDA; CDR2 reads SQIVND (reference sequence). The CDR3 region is CASSVGSAETQYF. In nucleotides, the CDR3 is TGTGCCAGTAGTGTCGGGAGTGCAGAGACCCAGTACTTC.

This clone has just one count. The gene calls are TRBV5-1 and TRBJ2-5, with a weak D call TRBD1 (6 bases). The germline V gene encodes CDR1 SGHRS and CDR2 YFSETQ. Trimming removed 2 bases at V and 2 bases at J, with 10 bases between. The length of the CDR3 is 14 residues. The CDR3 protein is CASSLQGVQETQYF. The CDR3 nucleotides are TGCGCCAGCAGCTTACAGGGAGTACAAGAGACCCAGTACTTC.

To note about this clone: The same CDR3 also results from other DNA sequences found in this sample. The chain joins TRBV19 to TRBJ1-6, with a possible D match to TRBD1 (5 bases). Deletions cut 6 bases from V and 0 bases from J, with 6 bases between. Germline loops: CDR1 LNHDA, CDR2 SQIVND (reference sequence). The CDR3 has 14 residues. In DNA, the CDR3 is TGTGCCAGTAGCGGGGGCTCCTATAATTCACCCCTCCACTTT. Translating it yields CASSGGSYNSPLHF. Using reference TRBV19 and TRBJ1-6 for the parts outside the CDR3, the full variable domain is DGGITQSPKYLFRKEGQNVTLSCEQNLNHDAMYWYRQDPGQGLRLIYYSQIVNDFQKGDIAEGYSVSREKKESFPLTVTSAQKNPTAFYLCASSGGSYNSPLHFGNGTRLTVT.